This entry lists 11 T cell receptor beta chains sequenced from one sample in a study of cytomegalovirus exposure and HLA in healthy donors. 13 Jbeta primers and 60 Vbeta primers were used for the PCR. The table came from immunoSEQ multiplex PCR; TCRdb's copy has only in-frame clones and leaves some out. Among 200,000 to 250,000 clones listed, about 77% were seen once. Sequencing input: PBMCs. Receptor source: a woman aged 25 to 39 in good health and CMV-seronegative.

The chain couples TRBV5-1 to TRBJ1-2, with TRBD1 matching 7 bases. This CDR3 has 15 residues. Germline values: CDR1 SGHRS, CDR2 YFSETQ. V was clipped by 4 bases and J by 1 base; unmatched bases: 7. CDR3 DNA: TGCGCCAGCAGCGAGGGACAGATCCTTAACTATGGCTACACCTTC. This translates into CASSEGQILNYGYTF.

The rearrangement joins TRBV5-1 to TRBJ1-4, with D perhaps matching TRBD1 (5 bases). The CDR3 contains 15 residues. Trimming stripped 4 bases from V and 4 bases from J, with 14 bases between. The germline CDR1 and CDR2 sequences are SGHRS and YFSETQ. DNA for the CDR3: TGCGCCAGCAGCCCTGGGGCGTCGGGTAATGAAAAACTGTTTTTT. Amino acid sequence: CASSPGASGNEKLFF.

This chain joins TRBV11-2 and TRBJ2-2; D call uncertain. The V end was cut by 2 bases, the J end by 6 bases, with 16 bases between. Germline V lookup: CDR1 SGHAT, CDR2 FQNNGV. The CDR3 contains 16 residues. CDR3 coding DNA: TGTGCCAGCAGCTTAATCGGTCCATACTTGGCCGGGGAGCTGTTTTTT. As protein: CASSLIGPYLAGELFF.

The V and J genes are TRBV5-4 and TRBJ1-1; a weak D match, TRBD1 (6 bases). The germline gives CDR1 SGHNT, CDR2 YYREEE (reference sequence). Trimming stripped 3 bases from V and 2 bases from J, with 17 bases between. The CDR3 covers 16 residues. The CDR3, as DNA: TGTGCCAGCAGCTCCTTTACGACAGGACCAAACACTGAAGCTTTCTTT. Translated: CASSSFTTGPNTEAFF.

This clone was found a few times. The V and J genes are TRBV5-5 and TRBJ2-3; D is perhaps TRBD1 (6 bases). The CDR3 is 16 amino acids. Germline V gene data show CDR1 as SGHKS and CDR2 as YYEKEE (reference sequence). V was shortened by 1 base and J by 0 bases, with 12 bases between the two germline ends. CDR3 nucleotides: TGTGCCAGCAGCTTGTGGGACATGGTTAGCACAGATACGCAGTATTTT. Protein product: CASSLWDMVSTDTQYF. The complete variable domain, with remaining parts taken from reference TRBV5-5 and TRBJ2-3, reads DAGVTQSPTHLIKTRGQQVTLRCSPISGHKSVSWYQQVLGQGPQFIFQYYEKEERGRGNFPDRFSARQFPNYSSELNVNALLLGDSALYLCASSLWDMVSTDTQYFGPGTRLTVL.

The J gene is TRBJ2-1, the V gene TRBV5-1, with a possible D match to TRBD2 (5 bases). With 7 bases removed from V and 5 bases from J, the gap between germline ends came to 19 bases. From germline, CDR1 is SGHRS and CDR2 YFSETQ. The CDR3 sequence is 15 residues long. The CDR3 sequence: CASSISGPPDNEQFF. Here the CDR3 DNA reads TGCGCCAGCTCTATCAGCGGCCCTCCGGACAATGAGCAGTTCTTC.

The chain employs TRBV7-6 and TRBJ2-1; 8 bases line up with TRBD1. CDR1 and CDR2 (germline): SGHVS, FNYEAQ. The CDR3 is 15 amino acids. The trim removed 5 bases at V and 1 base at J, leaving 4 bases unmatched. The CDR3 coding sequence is TGTGCCAGCAGCCGCGGACAGGGATCCTACAATGAGCAGTTCTTC. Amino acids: CASSRGQGSYNEQFF.

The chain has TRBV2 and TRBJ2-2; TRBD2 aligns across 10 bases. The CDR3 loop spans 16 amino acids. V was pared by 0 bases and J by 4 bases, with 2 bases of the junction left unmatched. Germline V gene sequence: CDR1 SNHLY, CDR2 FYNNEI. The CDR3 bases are TGTGCCAGCAGTGAAGCAGCGGGGGGGATCACCGGGGAGCTGTTTTTT. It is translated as CASSEAAGGITGELFF.

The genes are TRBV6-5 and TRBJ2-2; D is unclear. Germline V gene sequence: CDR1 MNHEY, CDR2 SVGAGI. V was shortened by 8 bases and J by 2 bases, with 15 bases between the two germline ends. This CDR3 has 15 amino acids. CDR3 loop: CASQQQNINTGELFF. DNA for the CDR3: TGTGCCAGCCAACAACAGAATATTAACACCGGGGAGCTGTTTTTT.

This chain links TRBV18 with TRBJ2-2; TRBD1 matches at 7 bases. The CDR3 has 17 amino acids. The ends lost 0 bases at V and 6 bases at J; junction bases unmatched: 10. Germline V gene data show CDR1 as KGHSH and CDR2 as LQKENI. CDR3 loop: CASSPPGGDRVAGELFF. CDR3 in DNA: TGTGCCAGCTCACCACCGGGCGGAGACAGGGTAGCCGGGGAGCTGTTTTTT.

CDR3 protein: CASTHPGLAGEEGGELFF. CDR3 DNA sequence: TGTGCCAGCACACACCCGGGACTAGCGGGAGAGGAGGGCGGGGAGCTGTTTTTT. The chain employs TRBV2 and TRBJ2-2, with 14 bases matching TRBD2. This CDR3 comprises 18 residues. Trimming at V came to 7 bases and at J to 7 bases, leaving 14 bases not matched to a gene. Germline V gives CDR1 SNHLY, CDR2 FYNNEI.